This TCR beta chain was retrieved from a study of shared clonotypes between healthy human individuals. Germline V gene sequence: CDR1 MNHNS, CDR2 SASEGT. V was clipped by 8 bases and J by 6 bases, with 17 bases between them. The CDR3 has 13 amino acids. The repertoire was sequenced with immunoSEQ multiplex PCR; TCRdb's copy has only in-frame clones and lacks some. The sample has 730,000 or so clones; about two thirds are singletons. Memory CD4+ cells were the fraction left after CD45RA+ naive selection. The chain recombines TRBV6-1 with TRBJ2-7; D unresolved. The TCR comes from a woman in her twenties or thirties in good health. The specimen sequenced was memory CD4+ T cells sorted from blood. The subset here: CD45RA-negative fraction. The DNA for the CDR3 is TGTGCCAGCGCCCCAAGTCCCAACTTCGAGCAGTACTTC. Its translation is CASAPSPNFEQYF.